Listed below are T cell receptor beta chains from one sample, sequenced in a study of shared T cell receptors in the human thymus. The repertoire was sequenced with immunoSEQ multiplex PCR; TCRdb's copy has only in-frame clones and lacks some. The profile covers hundreds of thousands of clones, with more than 75% appearing a single time and around 0.01% taken by the ten largest. The sample also formed part of further work on human thymus T cells.

The material sequenced was thymocytes. The receptors come from a boy under two years old with a congenital heart defect. CDR3s include the opening cysteine and the closing phenylalanine or tryptophan. The order of the fields is CDR3 protein, CDR3 DNA, J gene, V gene, CDR3 length, clone size, D gene. The D gene is left open where the match is weak. Size is omitted from some rows. Given values are once, few, many or a class for expanded clones.

CASSIFVGGPETQYF	TGTGCCAGCAGTATCTTCGTCGGTGGGCCTGAGACCCAGTACTTC	TRBJ2-5	TRBV2	15	NA	NA
CASSLGGFNEKLFF	TGTGCCAGCAGCTTAGGCGGATTTAATGAAAAACTGTTTTTT	TRBJ1-4	TRBV7-9	14	NA	NA
CASSQGGSYEQYF	TGCGCCAGCAGCCAAGGCGGGAGCTACGAGCAGTACTTC	TRBJ2-7	TRBV4-1	13	NA	TRBD2
CASRYDRVASYGYTF	TGTGCCAGCAGATATGACAGGGTGGCCTCCTATGGCTACACCTTC	TRBJ1-2	TRBV6-5	15	NA	TRBD1
CASSSARDRGRVGTGELFF	TGTGCCAGCAGCTCGGCCCGGGACAGGGGGCGGGTTGGAACCGGGGAGCTGTTTTTT	TRBJ2-2	TRBV11-1	19	NA	TRBD1
CASSPHSRGYEQYF	TGTGCCAGTAGTCCGCACTCCAGGGGCTACGAGCAGTACTTC	TRBJ2-7	TRBV19	14	NA	NA
CASSVEAGSIGGELFF	TGTGCCAGCAGCGTAGAAGCGGGGAGTATTGGCGGGGAGCTGTTTTTT	TRBJ2-2	TRBV9	16	NA	TRBD2
CASSPGRRAYGYTF	TGTGCCAGCAGCCCGGGACGGAGGGCCTATGGCTACACCTTC	TRBJ1-2	TRBV5-4	14	NA	NA
CASSGNRRRGAGYTF	TGTGCCAGCAGCGGAAATCGTCGCAGGGGAGCTGGCTACACCTTC	TRBJ1-2	TRBV9	15	NA	NA
CASSRRDRGPEAFF	TGTGCCAGCTCACGACGGGACAGGGGCCCTGAAGCTTTCTTT	TRBJ1-1	TRBV18	14	once	TRBD1
CASRRLVPPNTGELFF	TGTGCCAGCAGGCGACTGGTCCCCCCCAACACCGGGGAGCTGTTTTTT	TRBJ2-2	TRBV27	16	NA	NA
CASSFSPDRPLEQYF	TGTGCCAGCAGCTTCTCACCCGACAGGCCTCTGGAGCAGTACTTC	TRBJ2-7	TRBV7-9	15	few	NA
CASSLTELGDNEQFF	TGTGCCAGCAGCTTAACGGAGTTGGGAGACAATGAGCAGTTCTTC	TRBJ2-1	TRBV7-3	15	once	NA
CASSPSGGDRGWAEAFF	TGTGCCAGTAGTCCCAGTGGTGGGGACAGGGGATGGGCTGAAGCTTTCTTT	TRBJ1-1	TRBV19	17	NA	TRBD1
CASSPGVGGSSYNEQFF	TGTGCCAGCAGCCCTGGAGTAGGAGGGAGCTCCTACAATGAGCAGTTCTTC	TRBJ2-1	TRBV5-4	17	NA	NA
CASSQDVYERPQYF	TGCGCCAGCAGCCAAGATGTATATGAGAGGCCGCAGTATTTT	TRBJ2-3	TRBV4-1	14	NA	NA
CASSQWTDNQPQHF	TGCGCCAGCAGTCAATGGACAGACAATCAGCCCCAGCATTTT	TRBJ1-5	TRBV23-1	14	NA	NA
CASSSTRLGTDTQYF	TGTGCCAGCAGCTCCACCAGACTCGGCACAGATACGCAGTATTTT	TRBJ2-3	TRBV5-6	15	NA	NA
CASSLSETDRVGEKLFF	TGTGCCAGCAGTTTATCCGAAACCGACAGGGTAGGAGAAAAACTGTTTTTT	TRBJ1-4	TRBV27	17	NA	TRBD1
CASSDVRGGNQPQHF	TGTGCCAGCAGCGACGTGCGCGGGGGCAATCAGCCCCAGCATTTT	TRBJ1-5	TRBV4-2	15	NA	NA
CASSVKQGHKLSNYGYTF	TGTGCCAGCAGTGTGAAACAGGGGCATAAGCTTAGTAACTATGGCTACACCTTC	TRBJ1-2	TRBV2	18	NA	TRBD1
CASSRTGGSYEQYF	TGTGCCAGCAGTCGGACAGGGGGGTCCTACGAGCAGTACTTC	TRBJ2-7	TRBV27	14	NA	TRBD1
CSAPRNEFF	TGCAGTGCCCCGCGGAATGAGTTCTTC	TRBJ2-1	TRBV20-1	9	NA	NA
CSVVRFEGGETQYF	TGCAGCGTTGTTAGGTTCGAAGGCGGGGAGACCCAGTACTTC	TRBJ2-5	TRBV29-1	14	NA	NA
CAIRRQGLAGLSGANVLTF	TGTGCCATCAGGAGACAGGGACTAGCCGGACTCTCTGGGGCCAACGTCCTGACTTTC	TRBJ2-6	TRBV10-3	19	NA	TRBD2
CASSSTGAPNYGYTF	TGTGCCAGCAGTTCCACAGGGGCCCCTAACTATGGCTACACCTTC	TRBJ1-2	TRBV27	15	NA	TRBD1
CASSQPQGSTSTDTQYF	TGTGCCAGCAGCCAGCCTCAGGGTTCGACTAGCACAGATACGCAGTATTTT	TRBJ2-3	TRBV7-3	17	NA	NA
CASRTPVTEAFF	TGTGCCAGCCGTACGCCGGTCACTGAAGCTTTCTTT	TRBJ1-1	TRBV5-4	12	NA	NA
CASSSSGGTSGFTDTQYF	TGTGCCAGCAGCTCATCTGGCGGGACTAGCGGGTTCACAGATACGCAGTATTTT	TRBJ2-3	TRBV11-3	18	NA	TRBD2
CASRRRGMNTEAFF	TGTGCCAGCCGGAGACGGGGGATGAACACTGAAGCTTTCTTT	TRBJ1-1	TRBV27	14	NA	NA
CASSFRGSGTTDTQYF	TGTGCCAGCAGCTTCCGCGGGAGCGGGACTACAGATACGCAGTATTTT	TRBJ2-3	TRBV7-2	16	NA	TRBD2
CAWSRGGDKAQWRYTF	TGTGCCTGGAGTAGGGGGGGGGACAAGGCCCAGTGGCGCTACACCTTC	TRBJ1-2	TRBV30	16	NA	NA
CASSQDWTSGLYNEQFF	TGTGCCAGCAGCCAAGATTGGACTAGCGGGCTATACAATGAGCAGTTCTTC	TRBJ2-1	TRBV14	17	NA	TRBD2
CASSYSLRTWGYTF	TGTGCCAGCAGTTACTCGCTCAGGACTTGGGGCTACACCTTC	TRBJ1-2	TRBV6-6	14	NA	NA
CATSSTRQGGNTIYF	TGTGCCACCAGCAGTACTCGCCAGGGAGGAAACACCATATATTTT	TRBJ1-3	TRBV15	15	NA	NA
CASSFSRRRGPNTGELFF	TGTGCCAGCAGCTTCAGTCGTCGGAGAGGCCCGAACACCGGGGAGCTGTTTTTT	TRBJ2-2	TRBV7-2	18	NA	NA
CATSVAGSYEQYF	TGTGCCACCAGCGTAGCTGGGTCCTACGAGCAGTACTTC	TRBJ2-7	TRBV15	13	NA	NA
CASSRDRGVDEQFF	TGTGCCAGCAGCCGGGACAGGGGAGTGGATGAGCAGTTCTTC	TRBJ2-1	TRBV25-1	14	NA	TRBD1
CASSLGTVSYEQYF	TGTGCCAGCAGCTTGGGGACAGTCTCCTACGAGCAGTACTTC	TRBJ2-7	TRBV5-5	14	once	NA
CASGLKFF	TGTGCTAGTGGTCTTAAGTTCTTC	TRBJ2-1	TRBV12-5	8	NA	NA